A selection of T cell receptor beta chains follows, all from one sample in a study of graft-versus-host responses after intestinal transplantation. This table comes from immunoSEQ multiplex PCR, and its TCRdb copy is limited to in-frame clones, with some not included. The table shows some 25,000 clones, with approximately 90% occurring only once. The sequencing used PBMCs, collected about 41 days after intestinal transplant. These TCRs come from a human patient who received an intestinal transplant, so some T cells may come from the graft donor. Both conserved end residues are part of each CDR3. A D gene is named only where the DNA matches it firmly. Only some rows state a clone size, as once, few, many or a class for expanded clones.

d_call: TRBD1
j_call: TRBJ2-7
v_call: TRBV11-3
clone_size: -
cdr3_nt: TGTGCCAGCAGCTACGGACAGGGCTCCTACGAGCAGTACTTC
cdr3_aa: CASSYGQGSYEQYF

d_call: -
j_call: TRBJ2-1
v_call: TRBV5-6
clone_size: once
cdr3_nt: TGTGCCAGCAGCTTGGGCCCCGATCCCCCCATTTACAATGAGCAGTTCTTC
cdr3_aa: CASSLGPDPPIYNEQFF

d_call: TRBD2
j_call: TRBJ2-2
v_call: TRBV7-3
clone_size: -
cdr3_nt: TGTGCCAGCAGCTTACTGGGACTAGCGTCCCGTTTAAACACCGGGGAGCTGTTTTTT
cdr3_aa: CASSLLGLASRLNTGELFF

d_call: -
j_call: TRBJ1-2
v_call: TRBV28
clone_size: -
cdr3_nt: TGTGCCAGCAGTTTAGGGTCCCATGGCTACACCTTC
cdr3_aa: CASSLGSHGYTF

d_call: TRBD1
j_call: TRBJ2-5
v_call: TRBV29-1
clone_size: -
cdr3_nt: TGCAGCGTTGAATACCCCAGGGGGCAGAGAGAGACCCAGTACTTC
cdr3_aa: CSVEYPRGQRETQYF

d_call: TRBD1
j_call: TRBJ2-1
v_call: TRBV6-1
clone_size: -
cdr3_nt: TGTGCCAGCAGTGAAGCGACAGGGGGAGGCAATGAGCAGTTCTTC
cdr3_aa: CASSEATGGGNEQFF

d_call: -
j_call: TRBJ1-1
v_call: TRBV28
clone_size: -
cdr3_nt: TGTGCCAGCAGTTACAGGCTAAAGAACACTGAAGCTTTCTTT
cdr3_aa: CASSYRLKNTEAFF

d_call: -
j_call: TRBJ2-7
v_call: TRBV5-6
clone_size: once
cdr3_nt: TGTGCCAGCAGCGATTATGGGACTTATACCTACGAGCAGTACTTC
cdr3_aa: CASSDYGTYTYEQYF

d_call: -
j_call: TRBJ2-7
v_call: TRBV28
clone_size: -
cdr3_nt: TGTGCCAGCAGTTTACCCCCCCCTTTCCGAGCCATAGGGTCCTACGAGCAGTACTTC
cdr3_aa: CASSLPPPFRAIGSYEQYF

d_call: -
j_call: TRBJ1-1
v_call: TRBV30
clone_size: -
cdr3_nt: TGTGCCTGCGACTCAGGCGCTGAAGCTTTCTTT
cdr3_aa: CACDSGAEAFF

d_call: -
j_call: TRBJ2-5
v_call: TRBV28
clone_size: -
cdr3_nt: TGTGCCAGCAGTTTACAGTTCCTTCAAGAGACCCAGTACTTC
cdr3_aa: CASSLQFLQETQYF

d_call: -
j_call: TRBJ1-1
v_call: TRBV5-6
clone_size: -
cdr3_nt: TGTGCCAGCAGCTTGATGAGTTTAGAAGTGAACACTGAAGCTTTCTTT
cdr3_aa: CASSLMSLEVNTEAFF

d_call: TRBD2
j_call: TRBJ2-7
v_call: TRBV30
clone_size: -
cdr3_nt: TGTGCCTGGAGTCCCGCCGGGACTAGCGGTTACGTGCAGTACTTC
cdr3_aa: CAWSPAGTSGYVQYF

d_call: -
j_call: TRBJ1-1
v_call: TRBV19
clone_size: -
cdr3_nt: TGTGCCAGTAGTATAGGGACGATCACTGAAGCTTTCTTT
cdr3_aa: CASSIGTITEAFF

d_call: -
j_call: TRBJ1-3
v_call: TRBV4-1
clone_size: -
cdr3_nt: TGCGCCAGCAGCCCCGGAAACACCATATATTTT
cdr3_aa: CASSPGNTIYF

d_call: TRBD1
j_call: TRBJ1-2
v_call: TRBV4-1
clone_size: -
cdr3_nt: TGCGCCAGCAGCGGGGGGAACAGGGGATGGAACTATGGCTACACCTTC
cdr3_aa: CASSGGNRGWNYGYTF

d_call: TRBD1
j_call: TRBJ1-2
v_call: TRBV19
clone_size: -
cdr3_nt: TGTGCCAGTAGTAGAGGGGACAGGGAGGCACCTAACTATGGCTACACCTTC
cdr3_aa: CASSRGDREAPNYGYTF

d_call: TRBD1
j_call: TRBJ1-3
v_call: TRBV5-5
clone_size: -
cdr3_nt: TGTGCCAGCAGCCACCCGAAGGACAGGGCTGGAAACACCATATATTTT
cdr3_aa: CASSHPKDRAGNTIYF

d_call: TRBD1
j_call: TRBJ1-1
v_call: TRBV29-1
clone_size: -
cdr3_nt: TGCAGCGTTAAGGACAGGGAGCTTGCTTTCTTT
cdr3_aa: CSVKDRELAFF

d_call: -
j_call: TRBJ1-5
v_call: TRBV4-1
clone_size: -
cdr3_nt: TGCGCCAGCAGCCGGAATTCGGACAGCAATCAGCCCCAGCATTTT
cdr3_aa: CASSRNSDSNQPQHF

d_call: -
j_call: TRBJ2-3
v_call: TRBV28
clone_size: -
cdr3_nt: TGTGCCAGCAGTTTAGACTGGAGCACAGATACGCAGTATTTT
cdr3_aa: CASSLDWSTDTQYF

d_call: -
j_call: TRBJ2-2
v_call: TRBV29-1
clone_size: -
cdr3_nt: TGCAGCGTTGAACAAGTGTCAAACACCGGGGAGCTGTTTTTT
cdr3_aa: CSVEQVSNTGELFF

d_call: TRBD1
j_call: TRBJ1-6
v_call: TRBV5-6
clone_size: -
cdr3_nt: TGTGCCAGCAGCCAGGGGACAGGGTATTCACCCCTCCACTTT
cdr3_aa: CASSQGTGYSPLHF

d_call: TRBD2
j_call: TRBJ2-7
v_call: TRBV12-5
clone_size: -
cdr3_nt: TGTGCTAGTGGTTTGGTCCCCCTAACTAGCGGGAGGGCCCAGCAGTACTTC
cdr3_aa: CASGLVPLTSGRAQQYF

d_call: TRBD1
j_call: TRBJ2-7
v_call: TRBV28
clone_size: -
cdr3_nt: TGTGCCAGCAGGACACGACAAGGGGACAGGGAACCTACCTACGAGCAGTACTTC
cdr3_aa: CASRTRQGDREPTYEQYF

d_call: TRBD1
j_call: TRBJ2-7
v_call: TRBV6-6
clone_size: -
cdr3_nt: TGTGCCAGCACCTTGGGACAGGGTTACTACGAGCAGTACTTC
cdr3_aa: CASTLGQGYYEQYF

d_call: TRBD2
j_call: TRBJ2-7
v_call: TRBV4-2
clone_size: -
cdr3_nt: TGTGCCAGCAGCCTCAACTCCGGGACTAGCGGGAACGAGCAGTACTTC
cdr3_aa: CASSLNSGTSGNEQYF

d_call: -
j_call: TRBJ2-7
v_call: TRBV6-5
clone_size: -
cdr3_nt: TGTGCCAGCAGGGCCCGGGACCGCGGCGAGCAGTACTTC
cdr3_aa: CASRARDRGEQYF

d_call: -
j_call: TRBJ2-7
v_call: TRBV5-1
clone_size: -
cdr3_nt: TGCGCCAGCAGCCTCGGAGGAGGGGGCGCCGAGCAGTACTTC
cdr3_aa: CASSLGGGGAEQYF

d_call: -
j_call: TRBJ2-1
v_call: TRBV11-2
clone_size: -
cdr3_nt: TGTGCCAGCAGCTTAAGTACAGGGAGCTCCTACAATGAGCAGTTCTTC
cdr3_aa: CASSLSTGSSYNEQFF

d_call: TRBD2
j_call: TRBJ2-7
v_call: TRBV28
clone_size: -
cdr3_nt: TGTGCCAGCAGTTCTACTAGCGGCTCCTACGAGCAGTACTTC
cdr3_aa: CASSSTSGSYEQYF

d_call: -
j_call: TRBJ2-7
v_call: TRBV19
clone_size: -
cdr3_nt: TGTGCCAGTAGTATTCCGGGTGAGGCTTCCCACGAGCAGTACTTC
cdr3_aa: CASSIPGEASHEQYF